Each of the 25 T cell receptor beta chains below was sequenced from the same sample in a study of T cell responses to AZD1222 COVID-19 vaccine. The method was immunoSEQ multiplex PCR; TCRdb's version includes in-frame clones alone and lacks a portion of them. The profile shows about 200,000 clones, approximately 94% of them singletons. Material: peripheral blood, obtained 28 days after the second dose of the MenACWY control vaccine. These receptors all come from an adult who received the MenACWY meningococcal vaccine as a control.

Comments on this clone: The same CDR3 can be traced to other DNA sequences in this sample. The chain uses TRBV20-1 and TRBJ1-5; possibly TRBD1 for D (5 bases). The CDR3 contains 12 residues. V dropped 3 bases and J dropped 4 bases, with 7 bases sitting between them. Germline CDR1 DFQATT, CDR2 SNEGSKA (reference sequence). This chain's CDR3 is CSASTGNQPQHF. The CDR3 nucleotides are TGCAGTGCTAGTACAGGTAATCAGCCCCAGCATTTT.

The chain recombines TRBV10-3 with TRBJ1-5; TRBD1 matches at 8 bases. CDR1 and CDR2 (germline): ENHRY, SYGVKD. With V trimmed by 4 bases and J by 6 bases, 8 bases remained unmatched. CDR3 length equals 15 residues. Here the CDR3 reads CAISAADRGVQPQHF. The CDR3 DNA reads TGTGCCATCAGTGCTGCTGACAGGGGAGTTCAGCCCCAGCATTTT.

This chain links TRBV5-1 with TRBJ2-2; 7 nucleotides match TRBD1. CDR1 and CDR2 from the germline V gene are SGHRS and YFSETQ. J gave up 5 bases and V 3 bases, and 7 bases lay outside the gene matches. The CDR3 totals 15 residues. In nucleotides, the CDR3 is TGCGCCAGCAGCTCCACAGGGGTGAGGACCGGGGAGCTGTTTTTT. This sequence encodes CASSSTGVRTGELFF.

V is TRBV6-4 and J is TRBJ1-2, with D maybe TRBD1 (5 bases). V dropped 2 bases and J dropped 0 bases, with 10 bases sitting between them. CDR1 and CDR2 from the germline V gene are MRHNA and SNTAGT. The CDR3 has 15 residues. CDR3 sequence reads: CASSDGGTANYGYTF. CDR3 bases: TGTGCCAGCAGTGACGGGGGAACGGCTAACTATGGCTACACCTTC.

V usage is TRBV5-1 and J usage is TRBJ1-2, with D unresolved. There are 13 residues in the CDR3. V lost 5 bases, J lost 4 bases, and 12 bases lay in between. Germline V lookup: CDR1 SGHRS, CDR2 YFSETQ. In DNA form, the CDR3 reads TGCGCCAGCAGGGCGTCAGGCCCCTATGGCTACACCTTC. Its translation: CASRASGPYGYTF.

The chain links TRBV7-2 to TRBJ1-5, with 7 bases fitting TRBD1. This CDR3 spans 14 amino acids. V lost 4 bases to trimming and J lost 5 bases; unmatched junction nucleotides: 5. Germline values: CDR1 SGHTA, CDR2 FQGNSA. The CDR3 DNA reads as TGTGCCAGCAGCTCAGACAGGGCCTATCAGCCCCAGCATTTT. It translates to CASSSDRAYQPQHF.

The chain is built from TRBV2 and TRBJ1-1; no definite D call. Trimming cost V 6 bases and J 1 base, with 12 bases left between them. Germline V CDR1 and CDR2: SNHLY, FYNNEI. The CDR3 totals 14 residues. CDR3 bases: TGTGCCAGCAGGATAGCGCGGAAGAACACTGAAGCTTTCTTT. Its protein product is CASRIARKNTEAFF.

This CDR3 reads CASSQGSYEQYF. CDR3 coding DNA: TGTGCCAGCAGCCAGGGATCCTACGAGCAGTACTTC. V usage is TRBV14 and J usage is TRBJ2-7; D uncertain. Germline V gene sequence: CDR1 SGHDN, CDR2 FVKESK. This CDR3 contains 12 residues. Trimming removed 3 bases at V and 1 base at J, with 4 bases between.

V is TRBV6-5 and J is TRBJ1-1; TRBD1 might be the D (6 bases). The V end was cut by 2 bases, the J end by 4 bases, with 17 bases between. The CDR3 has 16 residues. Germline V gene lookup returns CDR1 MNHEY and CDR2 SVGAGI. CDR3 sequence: CASSYGWQGSGTEAFF. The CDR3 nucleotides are TGTGCCAGCAGTTACGGATGGCAGGGGTCTGGCACTGAAGCTTTCTTT.

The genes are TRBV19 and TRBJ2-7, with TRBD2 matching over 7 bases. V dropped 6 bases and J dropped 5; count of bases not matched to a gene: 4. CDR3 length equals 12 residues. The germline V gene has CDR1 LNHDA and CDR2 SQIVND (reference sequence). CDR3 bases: TGTGCCAGTAGGGGCGGGAGCCACGAGCAGTACTTC. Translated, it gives CASRGGSHEQYF.

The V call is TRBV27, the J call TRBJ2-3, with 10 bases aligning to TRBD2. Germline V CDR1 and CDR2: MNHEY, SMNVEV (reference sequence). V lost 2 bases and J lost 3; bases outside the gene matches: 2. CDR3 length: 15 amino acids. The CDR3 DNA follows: TGTGCCAGCAGTTTAACTAGCGGGAAGACAGATACGCAGTATTTT. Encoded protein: CASSLTSGKTDTQYF.

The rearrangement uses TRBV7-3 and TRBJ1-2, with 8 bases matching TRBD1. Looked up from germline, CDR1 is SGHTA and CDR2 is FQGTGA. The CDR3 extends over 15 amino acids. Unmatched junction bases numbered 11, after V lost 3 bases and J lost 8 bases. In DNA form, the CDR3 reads TGTGCCAGCAGCTTCTCCGGGACAGGCGACGAGGGCTACACCTTC. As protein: CASSFSGTGDEGYTF.

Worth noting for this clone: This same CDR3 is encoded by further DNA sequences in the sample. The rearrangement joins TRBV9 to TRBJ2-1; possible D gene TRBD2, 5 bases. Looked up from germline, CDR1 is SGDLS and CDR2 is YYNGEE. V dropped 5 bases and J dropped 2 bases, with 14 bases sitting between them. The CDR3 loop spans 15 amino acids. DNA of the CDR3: TGTGCCAGCAGTGTCACTAGTAGTCCCTACAATGAGCAGTTCTTC. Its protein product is CASSVTSSPYNEQFF.

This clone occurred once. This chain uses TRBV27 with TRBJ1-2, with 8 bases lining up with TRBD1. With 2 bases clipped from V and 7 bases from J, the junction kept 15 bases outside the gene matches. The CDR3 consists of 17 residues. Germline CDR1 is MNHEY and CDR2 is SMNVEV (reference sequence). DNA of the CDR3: TGTGCCAGCAGTTTAACCCCAGGGACAGGACCTCCCGGTGGCTACACCTTC. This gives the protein CASSLTPGTGPPGGYTF.

The CDR3 bases are TGTGCCAGCAGCTTAAAACCATACGCACAGGGTGGCGACTATGGCTACACCTTC. Translated, it gives CASSLKPYAQGGDYGYTF. V usage is TRBV7-2 and J usage is TRBJ1-2; tentative D call: TRBD1 (6 bases). Germline V gene sequence: CDR1 SGHTA, CDR2 FQGNSA. The CDR3 is 18 amino acids. The V end lost 2 bases, the J end lost 3 bases, and 22 bases lay between the germline ends.

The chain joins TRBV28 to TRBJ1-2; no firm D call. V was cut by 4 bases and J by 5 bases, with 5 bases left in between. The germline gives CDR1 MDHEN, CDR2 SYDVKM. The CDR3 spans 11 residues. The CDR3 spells CASSYVYGYTF. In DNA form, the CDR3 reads TGTGCCAGCAGTTATGTTTATGGCTACACCTTC.

The CDR3 DNA is TGTGCCAGCAGCCCAGGGACCGTTGCCTACGAGCAGTACTTC. This gives the protein CASSPGTVAYEQYF. The rearrangement links TRBV3-1 (or the pseudogene TRBV3-2) to TRBJ2-7; either TRBD1 or TRBD2 may supply D (5 bases each). CDR3 length: 14 amino acids. Germline assignment: CDR1 LGHDT and CDR2 YNNKEL (reference sequence). V lost 4 bases, J lost 2 bases, and 12 bases lay in between.

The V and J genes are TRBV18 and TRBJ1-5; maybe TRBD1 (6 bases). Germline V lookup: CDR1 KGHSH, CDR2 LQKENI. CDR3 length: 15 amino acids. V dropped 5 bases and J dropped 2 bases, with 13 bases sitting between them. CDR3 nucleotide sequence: TGTGCCAGCTCAAGAGGGGGGGATCGCAATCAGCCCCAGCATTTT. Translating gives CASSRGGDRNQPQHF.

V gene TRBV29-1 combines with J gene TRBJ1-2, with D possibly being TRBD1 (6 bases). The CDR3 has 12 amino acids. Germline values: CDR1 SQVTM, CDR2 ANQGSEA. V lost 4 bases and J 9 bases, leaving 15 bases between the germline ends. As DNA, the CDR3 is TGCAGCGTTGCGGGGGGGGACAAGAGCTACACCTTC. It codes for CSVAGGDKSYTF. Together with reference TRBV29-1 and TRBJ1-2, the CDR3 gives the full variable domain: SAVISQKPSRDICQRGTSLTIQCQVDSQVTMMFWYRQQPGQSLTLIATANQGSEATYESGFVIDKFPISRPNLTFSTLTVSNMSPEDSSIYLCSVAGGDKSYTFGSGTRLTVV.

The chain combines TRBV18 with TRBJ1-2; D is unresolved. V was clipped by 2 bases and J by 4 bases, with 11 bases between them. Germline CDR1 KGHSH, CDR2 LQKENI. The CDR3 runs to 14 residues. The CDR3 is CASSPETNFYGYTF. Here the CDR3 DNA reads TGTGCCAGCTCACCAGAGACAAATTTCTATGGCTACACCTTC. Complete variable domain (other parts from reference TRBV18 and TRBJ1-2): NAGVMQNPRHLVRRRGQEARLRCSPMKGHSHVYWYRQLPEEGLKFMVYLQKENIIDESGMPKERFSAEFPKEGPSILRIQQVVRGDSAAYFCASSPETNFYGYTFGSGTRLTVV.

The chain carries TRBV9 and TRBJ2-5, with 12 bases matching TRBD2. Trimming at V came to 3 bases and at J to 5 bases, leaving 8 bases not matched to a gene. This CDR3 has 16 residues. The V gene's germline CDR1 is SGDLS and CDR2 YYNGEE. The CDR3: CASSGPSGRAPETQYF. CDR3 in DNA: TGTGCCAGCAGCGGCCCTAGCGGGAGGGCCCCGGAGACCCAGTACTTC.

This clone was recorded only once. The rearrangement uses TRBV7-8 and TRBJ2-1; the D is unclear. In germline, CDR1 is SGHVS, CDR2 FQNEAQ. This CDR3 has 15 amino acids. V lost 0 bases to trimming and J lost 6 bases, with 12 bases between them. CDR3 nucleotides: TGTGCCAGCAGCTTAGCGCTTGCTGCTAGCAATGAGCAGTTCTTC. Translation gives CASSLALAASNEQFF.

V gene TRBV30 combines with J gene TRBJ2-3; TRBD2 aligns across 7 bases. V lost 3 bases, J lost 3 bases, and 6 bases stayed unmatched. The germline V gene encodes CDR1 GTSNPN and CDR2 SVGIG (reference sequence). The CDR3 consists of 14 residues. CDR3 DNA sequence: TGTGCCTGGAGGGAGCGGGGACCAACAGATACGCAGTATTTT. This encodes CAWRERGPTDTQYF.

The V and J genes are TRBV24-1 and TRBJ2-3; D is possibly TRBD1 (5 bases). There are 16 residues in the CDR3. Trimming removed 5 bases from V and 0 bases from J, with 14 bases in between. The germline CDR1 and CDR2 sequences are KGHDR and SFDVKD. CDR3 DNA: TGTGCCACCAGTGCCCCGACAGTTACTAGCACAGATACGCAGTATTTT. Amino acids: CATSAPTVTSTDTQYF.

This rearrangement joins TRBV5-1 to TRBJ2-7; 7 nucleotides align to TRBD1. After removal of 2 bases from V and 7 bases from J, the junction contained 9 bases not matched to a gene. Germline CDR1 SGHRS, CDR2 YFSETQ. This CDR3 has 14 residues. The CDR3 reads CASSFRTGGSEQYF. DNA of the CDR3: TGCGCCAGCAGCTTTCGGACAGGAGGCTCGGAGCAGTACTTC.